These T cell receptor beta chains were read from a single sample in a study of blood T cell repertoires in COVID-19. TCRdb's copy holds only in-frame clones and misses some; the assay was immunoSEQ multiplex PCR. The repertoire holds roughly 220,000 clones, with roughly 80% as singletons. Material: peripheral blood. These receptors originate from a woman aged 55-70 years with acute or convalescent COVID-19. CDR3s include the opening cysteine and the closing phenylalanine or tryptophan. D genes are given only for firm matches. Clone size is stated in some rows and not others, as once, few, many or a class when expanded.

>NA|TRBV30|TRBJ2-7|NA
TGTGCCTGGAGTCCCTCTGGGGCGGGAGAGCAGTACTTC
CAWSPSGAGEQYF
>NA|TRBV7-3|TRBJ2-1|TRBD2
TGTGCCAGCAGCCCCATGGGCGGGGGGCACAATGAGCAGTTCTTC
CASSPMGGGHNEQFF
>NA|TRBV7-9|TRBJ1-4|NA
TGTGCCAGCAGCTTAGAGGGGCCTACTAATGAAAAACTGTTTTTT
CASSLEGPTNEKLFF
>NA|TRBV9|TRBJ1-6|NA
TGTGCCAGCAGCGTAGGTTCAGTGAATAATTCACCCCTCCACTTT
CASSVGSVNNSPLHF
>few|TRBV29-1|TRBJ2-3|NA
TGCAGCGTTCGGGGGGCAGAAGGGTATGGGACGCAGTATTTT
CSVRGAEGYGTQYF
>NA|TRBV24-1|TRBJ2-7|TRBD1
TGTGCCACCAGTGAAACAGGGGGCCCCGAGCAGTACTTC
CATSETGGPEQYF
>NA|TRBV2|TRBJ1-5|TRBD1
TGTGCCAGCAGTGAAGATCGCGGGACAGGGATCGTTTTTGGCAATCAGCCCCAGCATTTT
CASSEDRGTGIVFGNQPQHF
>NA|TRBV12-5|TRBJ2-3|NA
TGTGCTAGTGCTTTTGGTCCTAGCAGCGCAGATACGCAGTATTTT
CASAFGPSSADTQYF
>NA|TRBV7-9|TRBJ1-3|NA
TGTGCCAGCAGCTTAGTCCAGTCCTCTGGAAACACCATATATTTT
CASSLVQSSGNTIYF
>few|TRBV29-1|TRBJ2-2|TRBD1
TGCAGCGTTCGGAAGGGACAGGGGAACACCGGGGAGCTGTTTTTT
CSVRKGQGNTGELFF
>NA|TRBV5-5|TRBJ1-2|TRBD1
TGTGCCAGCAGCTTGGGACAGGGGGCCTTTCGATATGGCTACACCTTC
CASSLGQGAFRYGYTF
>NA|TRBV6-5|TRBJ2-7|NA
TGTGCCAGCAGCAGAGGTGATATTGGCTCCTACGAGCAGTACTTC
CASSRGDIGSYEQYF
>NA|TRBV7-2|TRBJ2-5|TRBD2
TGTGCCAGTACAGGCCCGGGGGGGCATCAGACCCAGTACTTC
CASTGPGGHQTQYF
>NA|TRBV7-9|TRBJ2-3|NA
TGTGCCAGCAACCGGGGGGCCGCGGATACGCAGTATTTT
CASNRGAADTQYF
>NA|TRBV9|TRBJ2-4|NA
TGTGCCAGCAGCCCTAATCCCACAGGTACCAAAAACATTCAGTACTTC
CASSPNPTGTKNIQYF
>once|TRBV5-6|TRBJ1-1|NA
TGTGCCAGCAGCCAAACAGGGCCTGAAGCTTTCTTT
CASSQTGPEAFF
>NA|TRBV9|TRBJ1-4|NA
TGTGCCAGCAGCGTAACAGGAAATAGTGGTAAACTGTTTTTT
CASSVTGNSGKLFF
>NA|TRBV7-3|TRBJ2-2|NA
TGTGCCAGCAGCCACATCCCCACCGGGGAGCTGTTTTTT
CASSHIPTGELFF
>NA|TRBV29-1|TRBJ1-1|NA
TGCAGCGGGGGATGGGAGAGAATGAACACTGAAGCTTTCTTT
CSGGWERMNTEAFF
>NA|TRBV11-2|TRBJ1-1|NA
TGTGCCAGCAGCTACCTCGGAGGGACGAACACTGAAGCTTTCTTT
CASSYLGGTNTEAFF
>NA|TRBV7-8|TRBJ1-2|NA
TGTGCCAGCAGCTCCTCGGGTGCCTCGGCTGGCTATGGCTACACCTTC
CASSSSGASAGYGYTF
>once|TRBV7-9|TRBJ1-1|TRBD1
TGTGCCAGCAGCTCATACAGGGGGTCGTTCACTGAAGCTTTCTTT
CASSSYRGSFTEAFF
>NA|TRBV18|TRBJ1-5|NA
TGTGCCAGCTCACCAGACAGGAATCAGCCCCAGCATTTT
CASSPDRNQPQHF
>few|TRBV28|TRBJ2-2|TRBD2
TGTGCCAGCAGTTTACCGATAGCGGGGAACACCGGGGAGCTGTTTTTT
CASSLPIAGNTGELFF
>NA|TRBV5-4|TRBJ1-6|TRBD1
TGTGCCAGCAGCTTGGCCTCACAGGGGTTGGATTCACCCCTCCACTTT
CASSLASQGLDSPLHF
>NA|TRBV5-3|TRBJ1-6|TRBD1
TGTGCCAGAAGCTTTGGGGACAGGGTCCCGGGGCCCCTCCACTTT
CARSFGDRVPGPLHF
>NA|TRBV4-1|TRBJ2-7|TRBD1
TGCGCCAGCAGCCGGATCGGACAGGGCCCGTCCCCAGGCGAGCAGTACTTC
CASSRIGQGPSPGEQYF
>NA|TRBV6-2/TRBV6-3|TRBJ1-1|TRBD1
TGTGCCAGCAGTTCCGCGACAGGGCTGAGGACTGAAGCTTTCTTT
CASSSATGLRTEAFF
>NA|TRBV10-3|TRBJ1-1|NA
TGTGCCATCGGGGAGGGCGTGGCTGAAGCTTTCTTT
CAIGEGVAEAFF
>few|TRBV5-1|TRBJ1-1|TRBD1
TGCGCCAGCAGCTTAGACAGGGAAGCCGAAACTGAAGCTTTCTTT
CASSLDREAETEAFF
>NA|TRBV5-6|TRBJ1-3|NA
TGTGCCAGCAGCTTGGCTCCGGGTTTCCAAAACACCATATATTTT
CASSLAPGFQNTIYF
>NA|TRBV5-1|TRBJ1-1|NA
TGCGCCAGCAGCCGCGGGCGGGGCGAGGTGTTGAACACTGAAGCTTTCTTT
CASSRGRGEVLNTEAFF
>NA|TRBV5-1|TRBJ1-2|NA
TGCGCCAGCAGCCCTGATGCGGGTAGCAACTATGGCTACACCTTC
CASSPDAGSNYGYTF
>once|TRBV7-8|TRBJ1-5|NA
TGTGCCAGCAGCGTCGACAGGACCGGCGGTCAGCCCCAGCATTTT
CASSVDRTGGQPQHF
>NA|TRBV2|TRBJ2-7|TRBD1
TGTGCCAGCAGACGGACAGGGGGCGACTACGAGCAGTACTTC
CASRRTGGDYEQYF
>NA|TRBV27|TRBJ1-1|NA
TGTGCCAGTCTATGGAGGGTGAACACTGAAGCTTTCTTT
CASLWRVNTEAFF
>NA|TRBV5-6|TRBJ2-1|NA
TGTGCCAGCTCTGAGAACCCCTACAATGAGCAGTTCTTC
CASSENPYNEQFF
>NA|TRBV5-4|TRBJ1-2|NA
TGTGCCAGCAGCTTCGGGGGGACCGAGGGTGGCTACACCTTC
CASSFGGTEGGYTF
>NA|TRBV6-1|TRBJ2-6|NA
TGTGCCAGCAGTGAACAGGGGGGAACCAACGTCCTGACTTTC
CASSEQGGTNVLTF
>once|TRBV21-1|TRBJ1-6|NA
TGTGCCAGCAAGACGATTCCGGACAGGGCGAATTCACCCCTCCACTTT
CASKTIPDRANSPLHF
>NA|TRBV5-1|TRBJ2-5|NA
TGCGCCAGCAGCTTGGTGTCAGGGCAAGAGACCCAGTACTTC
CASSLVSGQETQYF
>NA|TRBV12-2|TRBJ2-2|NA
TGTGCAAGTCGCTTAGATGTTTCAACCGGGGAGCTGTTTTTT
CASRLDVSTGELFF
>NA|TRBV7-9|TRBJ1-6|NA
TGTGCCAGCAGCGCAAGGACAGCCAGAATACCTTATAATTCACCCCTCCACTTT
CASSARTARIPYNSPLHF
>NA|TRBV3-1/TRBV3-2|TRBJ2-1|NA
TGTGCCAGCAGCCGCCTTCCGGACATCAATGAGCAGTTCTTC
CASSRLPDINEQFF
>few|TRBV11-2|TRBJ2-7|TRBD2
TGTGCCAGCAGCTTCGGACTAGCGGGCGAGCAGTACTTC
CASSFGLAGEQYF
>NA|TRBV5-8|TRBJ1-6|TRBD1
TGTGCCAGCAGCTTGGCAGGGGGATCACCCCTCCACTTT
CASSLAGGSPLHF
>NA|TRBV6-5|TRBJ1-1|NA
TGTGCCAGCCAAGGGGGTCTTAACACTGAAGCTTTCTTT
CASQGGLNTEAFF
>NA|TRBV9|TRBJ2-2|NA
TGTGCCAGCAGCCCCGGCGGGACGTTTGACGGGGAGCTGTTTTTT
CASSPGGTFDGELFF
>NA|TRBV19|TRBJ2-6|NA
TGTGCCAGTAGTATGGAGGGCGCTGGGGCCAACGTCCTGACTTTC
CASSMEGAGANVLTF
>NA|TRBV28|TRBJ2-1|NA
TGTGCCAGCAGTTTAGCGGCGGGGCCCAGCTCCTACAATGAGCAGTTCTTC
CASSLAAGPSSYNEQFF
>NA|TRBV7-9|TRBJ2-7|NA
TGTGCCAGCAGCCAACAGGACAGCGAGCAGTACTTC
CASSQQDSEQYF
>NA|TRBV5-1|TRBJ2-7|NA
TGCGCCAGCAGCCCCCTCCCGAACAACGAGCAGTACTTC
CASSPLPNNEQYF
>NA|TRBV15|TRBJ2-5|TRBD1
TGTGCCACCAGCCCACAGGGGGGTCGGGGTCAAGAGACCCAGTACTTC
CATSPQGGRGQETQYF